The clone carrying this T cell receptor beta chain was seen a single time. Its antigen is not identified. The germline CDR1 and CDR2 sequences are SGHRS and YFSETQ. The J segment lost 7 bases and the V segment lost 7 bases, leaving 20 bases of the junction unmatched. There are 17 residues in the CDR3. The source of the sample is a study of cytomegalovirus exposure and HLA in healthy donors. Overall study findings and caveats: Rarity held for most TCR sequences, but there were some public TCRs that occurred in many donors. The study listed 164 cytomegalovirus-associated TCR beta chains. Likely technical artifact: a cluster of highly shared sequence variants. The authors excluded some V segments, including TRBV6-2 and TRBV6-3, as indistinguishable.

With 60 Vbeta and 13 Jbeta primers, the PCR was carried out. Measured with immunoSEQ multiplex PCR; TCRdb has only the in-frame clones, and not every one. The table includes roughly 98,000 clones, 65% to 85% detected once. The TCR sequence derives from a female donor in good health and CMV-seropositive. Sequencing used PBMCs. V usage is TRBV5-1 and J usage is TRBJ2-3, with 8 bases matching TRBD1. This CDR3 reads CASSAESTGQALNTQYF. CDR3 coding DNA: TGCGCCAGCTCGGCGGAATCAACGGGACAGGCCCTTAATACGCAGTATTTT.